This T cell receptor beta chain was recorded in a study of identical twins. Study-wide points: With monozygotic twins, out-of-frame TCR alpha sharing exceeded what models estimated.

Trimming took 4 bases from V and 5 from J, leaving 17 bases between them. The CDR3 is made up of 16 amino acids. Germline values: CDR1 MGHRA, CDR2 YSYEKL. As concerns this clonotype: Antigen unknown.

TCRdb re-analysed the 5' RACE reads in MiXCR, keeping a single row per CDR3 protein. The table has 200,000 to 250,000 distinct CDR3 sequences, 10% seen once. Sequenced material: memory T cells sorted from blood. This TCR was sampled from a man aged 45-65 years in good health. The chain has TRBV4-1 and TRBJ2-2, with D perhaps given as TRBD1 or TRBD2 (6 bases each). The CDR3 nucleotides read TGCGCCAGCAGCCGTAAACAGGGAGGAGAAACCGGGGAGCTGTTTTTT. Amino acid sequence: CASSRKQGGETGELFF.